This T cell receptor (beta chain) comes out of a study of cytomegalovirus exposure and HLA in healthy donors (dated by TCRdb to about 2017). In terms of the full investigation: An earlier analysis of roughly 570 of the donors reported about 300 Gb of sequence data and 117 million unique TCR beta sequences obtained from approximately 180 million T cells. Of the roughly 400 genotyped donors, 75% to 85% were placed in the genetic ancestry cluster associated with self-reported Caucasian donors. Donor age, sex, ethnicity and CMV serostatus were compiled alongside the repertoire data. Class I and class II HLA loci were covered by the typing at four-digit resolution. The study was designed to test whether signatures of past pathogen exposure could be identified by cataloging public T cell receptors. In addition to the first cohort of around 670 subjects, a separate validation cohort of around 110 different subjects was used. Every repertoire in the discovery cohort had been generated on one and the same sequencing platform. Approximately 300 gigabases of sequencing data and around 85 million unique TCR sequences made up an early release that covered fewer than 650 HLA-typed donors. Among about 360 genotyped donors of the cohort, an average of about 240,000 unique TCR beta nucleotide sequences were sequenced per donor, roughly 18% of them non-productive. To predict cytomegalovirus infection status, the study brought together high-throughput TCR immunosequencing, statistical association of individual TCRs with disease status, and machine learning. To decide whether each TCR beta V gene segment behaved as functional or pseudogenic, an earlier analysis of some 600 of the donors relied on high-throughput TCR beta sequencing. Typing coverage varied by locus: roughly 629-640 donors for A, B, C, DRB1 and DQB1; more than 500 for DQA1; about 600 for DPA1; roughly 450 for DPB1. In a later genetic analysis, genome-wide SNP genotypes for about three fifths of the roughly 670 donors were used, and that subset was treated as a discovery cohort. Roughly five DR-DQ haplotypes were handled as single units for association and clustering, since linkage in the cohort was strong. In a later analysis, previously published TCR beta repertoires from fewer than 750 donors were re-analyzed and high-resolution HLA genotyping was added so that TCR occurrence patterns could be studied. Rather than using new phenotypic data, the later analysis identified candidate immune exposures from TCR beta sequences and from how often those sequences occurred across donors. The study profiled the T cell repertoires of hundreds of subjects by immunosequencing and related them to cytomegalovirus serostatus.

To prepare the library, the immunoSEQ multiplex PCR assay was applied. A mixture of 60 forward primers for TCR Vbeta segments and 13 reverse primers for TCR Jbeta segments was used in the multiplex PCR. Amplification of the CDR3 region of rearranged TCR beta genes was performed with a multiplex PCR assay on genomic DNA. Amplified TCR beta libraries were sequenced as 87-base-pair reads on the Illumina HiSeq System. On the authors' methods: A later analysis counted approximately 74 million unique TCR beta chains across the 550 to 700 repertoires, and roughly 10 million of these chains were shared by at least two donors. A nearest-neighbor algorithm error-corrected the raw reads and collapsed the reads into unique sequences, merging closely related sequences to remove PCR and sequencing errors. Alignment of CDR3 sequences to IMGT reference sequences was used to assign V, D and J gene segments. For a sequence to be retained, a match of at least six nucleotides to both a V gene segment and a J gene segment was required. Rearrangements were called productive when the CDR3 lacked stop codons and stayed in frame with V and J; all others were non-productive. Following IMGT convention, CDR3 was defined as the stretch from the second conserved V-encoded cysteine up to the conserved J-encoded phenylalanine. The earlier analysis of 500 to 750 of the donors excluded any sequence lacking an unambiguous match to a single V gene segment. In an earlier analysis of a few hundred of the donors, V segments were called functional above 56.7% productive rearrangements and were called segregating when the between-donor standard deviation exceeded 5%. A statistical classification framework was built for diagnosing cytomegalovirus status from the catalog of TCR beta chain sequences. A later analysis assigned V and J genes by comparing TCR nucleotide sequences with IMGT/GENE-DB human TR gene sequences. Using the TCRdist pipeline, a later analysis assigned CDR3 sequences along with most-parsimonious VDJ recombination scenarios. In a later analysis, every TCR beta chain was defined by the combination of its CDR3 amino acid sequence and its V-gene family, and reads without a unique V-gene family were dropped. In a later analysis, around 650 highly shared, low-generation-probability nucleotide sequences were removed to address suspected cross-contamination and a sequencing artifact. In a later analysis, a clonal expansion index for each public chain was calculated from normalized within-repertoire ranks of inferred template counts. In a later analysis, generation probabilities were computed with a VDJ recombination model fitted to out-of-frame rearrangements, and the resulting probabilities were checked against IGoR. In a later analysis, hypergeometric tests were used to score TCR-TCR, TCR-HLA and TCR-CMV co-occurrence, with a repertoire-size bias correction applied to TCR pairs. In a later analysis, false discovery rates were estimated by permuting HLA or CMV assignments 20 times. In a later analysis, co-occurring TCRs were grouped with DBSCAN, and TCRdist sequence similarity was added when clustering was performed within HLA-allele-positive subsets. For co-occurrence clustering, repertoires with fewer than 30,000 or more than 120,000 public chains were excluded, along with roughly 5 repertoires with anomalous nucleotide sharing. TCRdb carries this immuneACCESS record with in-frame sequences only. Its versions omit some clonotypes, under half of them owing to an unresolved V gene in the studies checked, with the rest unexplained. The DNA was the basis for D and trimming; V, J and clone size are from that table. This sample holds 95,000 to 150,000 clones; roughly 77% were observed only once. The ten largest clonotypes hold 1.1% of the sample.

The cohort was made up of several hundred healthy bone marrow donors. All cohort members were sampled while nominally healthy, although unrecorded immune exposures were likely present. The donor was CMV seronegative and belonged to the group of 352 seronegative cohort members. Every donor gave a peripheral blood sample, and the peripheral blood mononuclear cells from that sample were used for TCR beta sequencing. Genomic DNA was extracted from the blood cell samples with the Qiagen DNeasy Blood Extraction Kit. There are a few counts of this clone. Its recognized antigen is unknown. The input lacks base qualities; no much larger clone sits a single base away. According to the germline V gene (reference sequence), CDR1 reads MNHNY and CDR2 reads SVGAGI. The cysteine opens and the phenylalanine closes a CDR3 of 13 amino acids. The sequence is cut down to CDR3 DNA, 39 bases in frame from base 1. The V and J ends are trimmed by 6 bases and 3 bases, leaving 11 bases between them.

The paper as a whole reports these results and caveats: Compared with equally common non-associated chains, HLA-associated TCR beta chains in a later analysis were more clonally expanded and had lower generation probabilities. Some 15 rarely observed V segments, including chromosome 9 orphons, were excluded from the earlier analysis of a few hundred of the donors because counts were too low. At a false discovery rate of 0.05, a later analysis linked roughly 17,000 TCR beta sequences to specific HLA alleles. The authors suggested that the approach could potentially be extended to other disease states and immunological phenotypes. Because HLA typing was unavailable for some donors at each locus, only the typed subset was used in association tests. The presence/absence analyses assumed that sequencing depth was roughly uniform across donors, and that assumption may not be true. Only TCR beta chains were sequenced in this cohort, and the absence of alpha or paired-chain data limited detectable features. Most TCR sequences were seen in very few donors, while some public TCRs were found in many individuals. Broadly in line with IMGT annotations, most TCR beta V segments showed up in productive rearrangements about 90% or about 30% of the time in an earlier analysis of several hundred of the donors. CMV serostatus was the only immune exposure information available for the cohort. Strong co-occurrence of HLA alleles, especially DR and DQ, made assigning TCR associations to individual alleles difficult. A few of the identified cytomegalovirus-associated TCR beta chains were confirmed in vitro to be specific for cytomegalovirus antigens. Correlated functional status among segregating V segments might reflect linkage disequilibrium, but an unknown experimental factor could not be ruled out. A later analysis reported that several top co-occurrence clusters appeared linked to parvovirus B19, influenza, CMV and Epstein-Barr virus. Because the 87-base-pair reads could not distinguish some IMGT-functional V segments, including TRBV6-2 and TRBV6-3, those segments were excluded. In a later genetic analysis, a missense DCLRE1C variant was associated with V-gene and J-gene trimming of TCR beta chains, and the association was replicated in an independent cohort. A cluster of highly shared sequence variants was judged likely to be a technical artifact of the sequencing pipeline. In a later analysis, the rate of TCR association differed among HLA loci, with DRB1 alleles having the most associated TCRs and HLA-C alleles having the fewest. Cytomegalovirus status was reported to be diagnosed by the classifier with high specificity and sensitivity in both the original and validation cohorts. In a later analysis, most CMV-associated TCR beta chains were found to appear HLA-restricted, with HLA associations seemingly driven largely by CMV exposure. A further reported finding was that TCR beta sequences accurately predicted the HLA-A and HLA-B alleles for most subjects in the first cohort. A later genetic analysis reported fewer N-insertions in productive TCRs among donors in an Asian-associated ancestry cluster than the roughly 700-donor mean. The study gave a list of under 200 TCR beta chains associated with cytomegalovirus.

The sample was PBMCs. This TCR was recovered from a woman in her twenties or thirties in good health and CMV-seronegative. The chain joins TRBV6-6 to TRBJ1-2; the D gene cannot be named for sure. CDR3 reads: CASSYLDYYGYTF. The sequence in DNA is TGTGCCAGCAGCTACCTGGACTACTATGGCTACACCTTC.